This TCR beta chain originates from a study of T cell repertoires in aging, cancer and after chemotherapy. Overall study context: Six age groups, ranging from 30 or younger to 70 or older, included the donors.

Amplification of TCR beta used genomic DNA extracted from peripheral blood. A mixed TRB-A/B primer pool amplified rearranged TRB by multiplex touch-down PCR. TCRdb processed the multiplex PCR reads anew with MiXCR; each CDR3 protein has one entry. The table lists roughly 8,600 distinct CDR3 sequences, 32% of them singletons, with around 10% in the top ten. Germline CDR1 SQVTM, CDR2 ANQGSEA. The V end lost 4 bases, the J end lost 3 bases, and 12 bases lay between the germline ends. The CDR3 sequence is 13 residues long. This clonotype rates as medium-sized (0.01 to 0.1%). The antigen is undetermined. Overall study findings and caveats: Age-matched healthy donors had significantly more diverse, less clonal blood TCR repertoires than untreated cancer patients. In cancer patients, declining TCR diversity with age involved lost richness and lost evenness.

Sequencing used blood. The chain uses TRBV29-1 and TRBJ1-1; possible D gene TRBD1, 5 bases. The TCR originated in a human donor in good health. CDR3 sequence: CSVAWGIDTEAFF. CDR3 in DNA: TGCAGCGTTGCTTGGGGGATTGACACTGAAGCTTTCTTT.